This T cell receptor beta chain was documented in a study of control samples from healthy donors and cancer patients. This table comes from immunoSEQ multiplex PCR, and its TCRdb copy is limited to in-frame clones, with some not included. The sample carries roughly 130,000 clones, 75% to 95% recorded once. Germline loops: CDR1 ENHRY, CDR2 SYGVKD. V dropped 0 bases and J dropped 3 bases, with 9 bases sitting between them. The CDR3 totals 15 residues. The sequencing sample was made of blood. The chain carries TRBV10-3 and TRBJ1-5; D not certain. The receptor was derived from a man younger than 30 in good health. The CDR3 spells CAISESKVTNQPQHF. CDR3 in DNA: TGTGCCATCAGTGAGTCGAAGGTTACCAATCAGCCCCAGCATTTT.